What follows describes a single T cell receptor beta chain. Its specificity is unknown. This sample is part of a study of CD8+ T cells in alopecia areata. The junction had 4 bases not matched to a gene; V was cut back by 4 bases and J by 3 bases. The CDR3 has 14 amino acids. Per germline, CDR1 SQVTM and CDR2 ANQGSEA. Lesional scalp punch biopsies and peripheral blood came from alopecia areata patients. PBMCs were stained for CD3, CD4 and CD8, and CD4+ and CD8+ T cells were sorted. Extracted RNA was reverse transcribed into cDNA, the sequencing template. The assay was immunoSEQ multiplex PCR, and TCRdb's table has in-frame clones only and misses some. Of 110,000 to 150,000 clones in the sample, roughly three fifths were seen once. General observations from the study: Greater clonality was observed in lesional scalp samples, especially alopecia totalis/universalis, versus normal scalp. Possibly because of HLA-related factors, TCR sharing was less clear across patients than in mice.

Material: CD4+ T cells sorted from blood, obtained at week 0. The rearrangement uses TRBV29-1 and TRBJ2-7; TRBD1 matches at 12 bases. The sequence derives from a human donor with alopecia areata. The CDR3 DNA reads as TGCAGCGTTGCGGGGACAGGGGGCCTCTACGAGCAGTACTTC. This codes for CSVAGTGGLYEQYF.